These T cell receptor beta chains were read from a single sample in a study of a mutant IDH1 vaccine in newly diagnosed glioma. TCRdb keeps only in-frame clones here, not all; method: immunoSEQ multiplex PCR. The table lists about 16,000 clones, roughly nine tenths of them singletons. Sequencing was performed on PBMCs, taken from a glioma patient treated with radiotherapy, temozolomide or both. The receptors were sampled from a woman between 40 and 50 years old with glioma. Some clones in this sample may be carry-over from other donors' samples. The CDR3 runs from the conserved cysteine through the conserved F or W. Each record gives: D gene, CDR3 length, V gene, J gene, clone size, CDR3 DNA, CDR3 protein. A D gene is named only where the DNA matches it firmly. The size field is filled for only some rows; it gives once, few, many or a size class.

D gene: -; CDR3 length: 15; V gene: TRBV5-4; J gene: TRBJ1-2; clone size: -; CDR3 DNA: TGTGCCAGCAGATTGTATACAGGTACTTCATATGGCTACACCTTC; CDR3 protein: CASRLYTGTSYGYTF
D gene: -; CDR3 length: 14; V gene: TRBV27; J gene: TRBJ1-6; clone size: -; CDR3 DNA: TGTGCCAGCAGTTTCGTAGGGTTAGGGTCACCCCTCCACTTT; CDR3 protein: CASSFVGLGSPLHF
D gene: -; CDR3 length: 12; V gene: TRBV6-6; J gene: TRBJ2-1; clone size: -; CDR3 DNA: TGTGCCAGTTCGCCACAAAACAATGAGCAGTTCTTC; CDR3 protein: CASSPQNNEQFF
D gene: -; CDR3 length: 14; V gene: TRBV4-1; J gene: TRBJ2-3; clone size: -; CDR3 DNA: TGCGCCAGCAGCCCTCCCGGGGGGCTAGATACGCAGTATTTT; CDR3 protein: CASSPPGGLDTQYF
D gene: -; CDR3 length: 13; V gene: TRBV2; J gene: TRBJ1-1; clone size: -; CDR3 DNA: TGTGCCAGCGGTAACCGGGACGGAACTGAAGCTTTCTTT; CDR3 protein: CASGNRDGTEAFF
D gene: TRBD2; CDR3 length: 15; V gene: TRBV18; J gene: TRBJ2-1; clone size: -; CDR3 DNA: TGTGCCAGCTCACCAAAGACTAGCGGCTACAATGAGCAGTTCTTC; CDR3 protein: CASSPKTSGYNEQFF
D gene: -; CDR3 length: 13; V gene: TRBV19; J gene: TRBJ1-1; clone size: once; CDR3 DNA: TGTGCCAGTAGTTCAGGTTTGAACACTGAAGCTTTCTTT; CDR3 protein: CASSSGLNTEAFF
D gene: -; CDR3 length: 13; V gene: TRBV5-1; J gene: TRBJ2-5; clone size: -; CDR3 DNA: TGCGCCAGCAGAGCAAACTATCAAGAGACCCAGTACTTC; CDR3 protein: CASRANYQETQYF
D gene: -; CDR3 length: 13; V gene: TRBV2; J gene: TRBJ1-3; clone size: -; CDR3 DNA: TGTGCCAGCATGGTAGGCAGCGGAAACACCATATATTTT; CDR3 protein: CASMVGSGNTIYF
D gene: TRBD2; CDR3 length: 15; V gene: TRBV5-5; J gene: TRBJ2-2; clone size: once; CDR3 DNA: TGTGCCAGCAGCCCACTAGCGAGGAACACCGGGGAGCTGTTTTTT; CDR3 protein: CASSPLARNTGELFF
D gene: -; CDR3 length: 15; V gene: TRBV11-2; J gene: TRBJ1-2; clone size: -; CDR3 DNA: TGTGCCAGCAGCTTAGTCCCGGCAGAAAACTATGGCTACACCTTC; CDR3 protein: CASSLVPAENYGYTF
D gene: -; CDR3 length: 13; V gene: TRBV5-1; J gene: TRBJ1-2; clone size: -; CDR3 DNA: TGCGCCAGCAGCTTGACAGGGTACTATGGCTACACCTTC; CDR3 protein: CASSLTGYYGYTF
D gene: -; CDR3 length: 16; V gene: TRBV19; J gene: TRBJ1-5; clone size: -; CDR3 DNA: TGTGCCAGTAATGTCGTAGGGGTTGTCAGCAATCAGCCCCAGCATTTT; CDR3 protein: CASNVVGVVSNQPQHF
D gene: TRBD1; CDR3 length: 14; V gene: TRBV6-5; J gene: TRBJ2-1; clone size: -; CDR3 DNA: TGTGCCAGCGCCTTCGGACAGGGAATGAATGAGCAGTTCTTC; CDR3 protein: CASAFGQGMNEQFF
D gene: -; CDR3 length: 14; V gene: TRBV5-1; J gene: TRBJ2-3; clone size: once; CDR3 DNA: TGCGCCAGCAGCCCTCAGACTAGTTCAGATACGCAGTATTTT; CDR3 protein: CASSPQTSSDTQYF
D gene: -; CDR3 length: 12; V gene: TRBV6-1; J gene: TRBJ1-1; clone size: -; CDR3 DNA: TGTGCCAGCAGTGAAGCGGAAATGGGAGCTTTCTTT; CDR3 protein: CASSEAEMGAFF
D gene: -; CDR3 length: 10; V gene: TRBV20-1; J gene: TRBJ1-1; clone size: -; CDR3 DNA: TGCAGTGCTAGCCGGACTGAAGCTTTCTTT; CDR3 protein: CSASRTEAFF
D gene: -; CDR3 length: 13; V gene: TRBV4-2; J gene: TRBJ2-2; clone size: once; CDR3 DNA: TGTGCCAGCAGCCAAGATCTCGCCGGGGAGCTGTTTTTT; CDR3 protein: CASSQDLAGELFF
D gene: -; CDR3 length: 14; V gene: TRBV7-2; J gene: TRBJ2-2; clone size: -; CDR3 DNA: TGTGCCAGCAGCTTAGTTCTAGCTACTGGGGAGCTGTTTTTT; CDR3 protein: CASSLVLATGELFF
D gene: -; CDR3 length: 13; V gene: TRBV30; J gene: TRBJ1-1; clone size: -; CDR3 DNA: TGTGCCTGGGGAGGGGGAGTAAAGACTGAAGCTTTCTTT; CDR3 protein: CAWGGGVKTEAFF
D gene: -; CDR3 length: 12; V gene: TRBV7-2; J gene: TRBJ2-1; clone size: -; CDR3 DNA: TGTGCCAGCAGCTTATTCTTACCTGAGCAGTTCTTC; CDR3 protein: CASSLFLPEQFF
D gene: -; CDR3 length: 12; V gene: TRBV27; J gene: TRBJ1-1; clone size: -; CDR3 DNA: TGTGCCAGCAGGGATATGAACACTGAAGCTTTCTTT; CDR3 protein: CASRDMNTEAFF
D gene: TRBD2; CDR3 length: 15; V gene: TRBV11-2; J gene: TRBJ2-1; clone size: -; CDR3 DNA: TGTGCCAGCAGCTTAAAAACTAGCGGGAGGAATGAGCAGTTCTTC; CDR3 protein: CASSLKTSGRNEQFF
D gene: -; CDR3 length: 13; V gene: TRBV15; J gene: TRBJ2-1; clone size: once; CDR3 DNA: TGTGCCACCAGACGACAGGGAGGCAATGAGCAGTTCTTC; CDR3 protein: CATRRQGGNEQFF